Below, 18 T cell receptor beta chains from the same sample are listed, as sequenced in a study of regulatory T cells in long-lasting Graves disease. For TCR beta, libraries came from iRepertoire HTBI primers and Arm-PCR of CDR3 regions. TCRdb re-called the multiplex PCR reads through MiXCR, storing one row per CDR3 protein. The table lists about 440,000 distinct CDR3 sequences, approximately 16% of them singletons, with 20% to 25% in the top ten. The sample's time point: newly diagnosed GD, antithyroid drugs for less than 3 months. PBMC-extracted RNA yielded the TCR library. The sample also formed part of further work on T cells in Graves' hyperthyroidism and ophthalmopathy.

The source material was peripheral blood mononuclear cells (PBMCs), sampled at new diagnosis, from a patient treated with antithyroid drugs. The receptors derive from a woman aged 18-30 years with Graves disease.

This clonotype was counted only a few times. V gene TRBV30 combines with J gene TRBJ2-2, with D perhaps TRBD1 or TRBD2 (7 bases each). The V and J ends lost 8 bases and 7 bases respectively, with 17 bases between them. The germline CDR1 and CDR2 sequences are GTSNPN and SVGIG (reference sequence). The CDR3 length is 13 residues. CDR3 region: CAHSQGRGGELFF. The CDR3 region has the DNA TGTGCCCACTCACAGGGGAGGGGCGGGGAGCTGTTTTTT.

The chain combines TRBV4-3 with TRBJ2-3; a weak D match, TRBD1 (5 bases). In germline, CDR1 is LGHNA, CDR2 YSLEER. The CDR3 covers 14 residues. V shed 0 bases and J shed 6 bases, with 10 bases lying between them. CDR3 amino acids: CASSQDAGLDTQYF. Written as DNA, the CDR3 is TGCGCCAGCAGCCAAGATGCAGGGCTGGATACGCAGTATTTT.

In this sample, this clonotype turned up many times. V usage is TRBV7-2 and J usage is TRBJ2-3; 10 bases agree with TRBD2. The V segment lost 1 base and the J segment 5 bases; nucleotides outside the gene matches: 6. This CDR3 contains 16 residues. Germline V CDR1 and CDR2: SGHTA, FQGNSA. This chain's CDR3 is CASSLELAGVLDTQYF. The CDR3 region has the DNA TGTGCCAGCAGCTTAGAGCTAGCGGGAGTATTAGATACGCAGTATTTT.

This clonotype was counted many times. The V gene is TRBV6-1, the J gene TRBJ2-7; TRBD2 agrees at 15 bases. The CDR3 contains 17 residues. J was trimmed by 3 bases and V by 5 bases; bases with no gene match: 8. Germline loops: CDR1 MNHNS, CDR2 SASEGT. In nucleotides, the CDR3 is TGTGCCAGCAGTCCCATGAGGACTAGCGGGAGGGTCTACGAGCAGTACTTC. Amino acid sequence: CASSPMRTSGRVYEQYF.

Ten or more counts support this clonotype. This rearrangement joins TRBV28 to TRBJ2-5, with D maybe TRBD2 (6 bases). The CDR3 covers 15 residues. Germline CDR1 is MDHEN and CDR2 is SYDVKM. Trimming took off 6 bases at V and 2 bases at J, with 16 bases between the two ends. CDR3 in DNA: TGTGCCAGCAGCCCCGGGGGAGCGGTACAAGAGACCCAGTACTTC. As protein: CASSPGGAVQETQYF.

This clonotype showed up just a few times. This rearrangement joins TRBV5-4 to TRBJ1-3; D uncertain. Trimming removed 4 bases from V and 2 bases from J, with 13 bases in between. The CDR3 consists of 15 residues. Germline V gives CDR1 SGHNT, CDR2 YYREEE (reference sequence). The CDR3 loop is CASSPGSLAGNTIYF. CDR3 sequence (DNA): TGTGCCAGCAGCCCCGGGTCCTTAGCTGGAAACACCATATATTTT.

This chain uses TRBV20-1 with TRBJ2-1, with D perhaps matching TRBD1 (6 bases). The CDR3 covers 15 residues. From germline, CDR1 is DFQATT and CDR2 SNEGSKA (reference sequence). With 6 bases removed from V and 4 bases from J, the gap between germline ends came to 19 bases. The CDR3 coding sequence is TGCAGTGCCAGAACAGGGCTTTTTGGGTACAATGAGCAGTTCTTC. This gives the protein CSARTGLFGYNEQFF.

The CDR3 DNA reads TGCAGCGACGACCGAGAGGGAAATACGCAGTATTTT. It specifies CSDDREGNTQYF. This chain links TRBV29-1 with TRBJ2-3; D possibly corresponds to TRBD2 (5 bases). Germline CDR1 reads SQVTM; CDR2 reads ANQGSEA. This CDR3 comprises 12 residues. Trimming took 7 bases from V and 7 from J, leaving 15 bases between them.

This clonotype was observed a few times. One end of the junction is discordant with germline, which a read error may explain. This chain connects TRBV29-1 to TRBJ2-7; tentative D call: TRBD1 (6 bases). The germline gives CDR1 SQVTM, CDR2 ANQGSEA. The CDR3 is 11 amino acids. The CDR3 reads CSGLTGYGQYF. The CDR3 bases are TGCAGCGGATTAACAGGGTACGGGCAGTACTTC.

The sample holds one count of this clonotype. The gene calls are TRBV14 and TRBJ1-3, with D tentatively TRBD1 (5 bases). Germline V CDR1 and CDR2: SGHDN, FVKESK. Deletions cut 0 bases from V and 5 bases from J, with 17 bases between. This CDR3 is built from 17 residues. The CDR3 sequence: CASSQDLGVHSRNTIYF. The CDR3 region has the DNA TGTGCCAGCAGCCAAGACTTAGGGGTTCATTCGAGAAACACCATATATTTT.

In this sample, this clonotype turned up a few times. The chain links TRBV4-3 to TRBJ2-7; tentatively, D is TRBD2 (6 bases). The CDR3 runs to 14 residues. V was pared by 1 base and J by 3 bases, with 10 bases between. CDR1 and CDR2 from the germline V gene are LGHNA and YSLEER. The CDR3 region has the DNA TGCGCCAGCAGCCAAGGGCCTAGCGACTACGAGCAGTACTTC. This encodes CASSQGPSDYEQYF.

This chain uses TRBV29-1 with TRBJ1-1; possible D gene TRBD1, 6 bases. Trimming left V 7 bases short and J 1 base short, with 13 bases between. CDR1 and CDR2 from the germline V gene are SQVTM and ANQGSEA. The CDR3 extends over 13 amino acids. The CDR3 DNA reads as TGCAGCGGGAAACAGGGCAGGAACACTGAAGCTTTCTTT. Translated: CSGKQGRNTEAFF.

The chain uses TRBV20-1 and TRBJ2-7, with 10 bases fitting TRBD1. V was pared by 5 bases and J by 7 bases, with 8 bases of the junction left unmatched. The CDR3 runs 13 residues. Germline V gene data show CDR1 as DFQATT and CDR2 as SNEGSKA (reference sequence). Written as DNA, the CDR3 is TGCAGTGCTGCCCGGGACAGGGGTGGTGAGCAGTACTTC. Encoded protein: CSAARDRGGEQYF.

This clonotype was recorded many times. This chain links TRBV24-1 with TRBJ2-1; 8 bases line up with TRBD2. CDR3 length: 15 amino acids. Losses at the gene ends were 7 bases for V and 4 bases for J; bases not matched to a gene: 8. Per the germline V gene, CDR1 is KGHDR and CDR2 is SFDVKD. CDR3 coding DNA: TGTGCCACCAGGGGAAGCGGGAGTTCGTACAATGAGCAGTTCTTC. Encoded protein: CATRGSGSSYNEQFF.

Many counts were recorded for this clonotype. The J gene is TRBJ2-3, the V gene TRBV28, with 12 bases aligning to TRBD2. The length of the CDR3 is 16 residues. The germline V gene encodes CDR1 MDHEN and CDR2 SYDVKM. V gave up 4 bases and J gave up 5 bases; unmatched junction bases: 7. The CDR3 bases are TGTGCCAGCAGTTCCCGACTAGCGGGAGTCTTAGATACGCAGTATTTT. Its translation: CASSSRLAGVLDTQYF.

The V and J genes are TRBV29-1 and TRBJ1-1; D possibly corresponds to TRBD1 (5 bases). Germline loops: CDR1 SQVTM, CDR2 ANQGSEA. The ends were cut back, 0 bases at V and 10 bases at J, with 9 bases in the middle. The CDR3 loop spans 11 amino acids. This chain's CDR3 is CSVEDLQGAFF. The CDR3 DNA follows: TGCAGCGTTGAAGATCTCCAGGGAGCTTTCTTT.

The chain links TRBV20-1 to TRBJ2-7; 11 nucleotides align to TRBD2. Trimming cost V 4 bases and J 3 bases; bases outside gene matches: 8. Germline V gene sequence: CDR1 DFQATT, CDR2 SNEGSKA (reference sequence). The CDR3 covers 15 residues. For the CDR3, the DNA is TGCAGTGCTATTAGCGGGAGGGACTCAATCTACGAGCAGTACTTC. It translates to CSAISGRDSIYEQYF.

The CDR3 reads CASSSDLTYEQYF. Here the CDR3 DNA reads TGTGCCAGCAGCTCCGACTTAACCTACGAGCAGTACTTC. This sequence joins TRBV7-2 and TRBJ2-7; no clear D gene. Germline CDR1 reads SGHTA; CDR2 reads FQGNSA. The germline V and J ends were trimmed by 4 bases and 2 bases, with 9 bases remaining between them. The CDR3 is 13 residues long.